Shown below are 31 T cell receptor beta chains from a single sample sequenced in a study of cytotoxic CD8 clonotypes in ibrutinib-treated CLL. Measured with immunoSEQ multiplex PCR; TCRdb has only the in-frame clones, and not every one. Of 70,000 to 80,000 clones in the sample, approximately 82% were seen once. The sample here was PBMCs, taken after 24 months of ibrutinib treatment. These receptors all come from a human donor with chronic lymphocytic leukemia.

The chain combines TRBV7-9 with TRBJ2-7; maybe TRBD2 (6 bases). Deletions cut 2 bases from V and 5 bases from J, with 10 bases between. The germline CDR1 and CDR2 sequences are SEHNR and FQNEAQ (reference sequence). The CDR3 loop spans 13 amino acids. The CDR3 sequence: CASSLIGTDEQYF. The CDR3, as DNA: TGTGCCAGCAGCTTAATAGGGACTGACGAGCAGTACTTC.

The V gene is TRBV9, the J gene TRBJ2-7, with TRBD2 matching 8 bases. The CDR3 is 15 residues long. After removal of 0 bases from V and 2 bases from J, the junction contained 4 bases not matched to a gene. Germline CDR1 and CDR2: SGDLS and YYNGEE. CDR3 nucleotides: TGTGCCAGCAGCGTAGAAGCGGGAGCTACCTACGAGCAGTACTTC. Residues: CASSVEAGATYEQYF.

The chain uses TRBV30 and TRBJ2-3; D unresolved. CDR1 and CDR2 (germline): GTSNPN, SVGIG (reference sequence). V shed 2 bases and J shed 0 bases, with 3 bases lying between them. This CDR3 comprises 12 residues. The CDR3 DNA reads as TGTGCCTGGAGTCCTAGCACAGATACGCAGTATTTT. Protein sequence: CAWSPSTDTQYF.

The rearrangement uses TRBV4-3 and TRBJ1-2; D uncertain. The CDR3 runs 13 residues. Trimming left V 3 bases short and J 12 bases short, with 17 bases between. The germline V gene has CDR1 LGHNA and CDR2 YSLEER. The CDR3 DNA sequence: TGCGCCAGCAGCCAGCAGAGGCAAGATCGTCACACCTTC. The encoded protein is CASSQQRQDRHTF.

The V gene is TRBV28, the J gene TRBJ2-7; D gene uncertain. Germline CDR1 and CDR2: MDHEN and SYDVKM. This CDR3 is 14 amino acids long. The V end was cut by 8 bases, the J end by 0 bases, with 14 bases between. CDR3 coding DNA: TGTGCCAGCCAGTCGGACCCGAGCTCCTACGAGCAGTACTTC. Translation gives CASQSDPSSYEQYF.

The V and J genes are TRBV13 and TRBJ1-1; TRBD1 is a possible D gene (6 bases). Germline V gene lookup returns CDR1 PRHDT and CDR2 FYEKMQ (reference sequence). Trimming stripped 5 bases from V and 4 bases from J, with 8 bases between. This CDR3 is 12 amino acids long. The CDR3 region has the DNA TGTGCCAGCAGCCCCAGGGGCACTGAAGCTTTCTTT. It is translated as CASSPRGTEAFF. The variable domain in full, with the rest retrieved from reference TRBV13 and TRBJ1-1, is AAGVIQSPRHLIKEKRETATLKCYPIPRHDTVYWYQQGPGQDPQFLISFYEKMQSDKGSIPDRFSAQQFSDYHSELNMSSLELGDSALYFCASSPRGTEAFFGQGTRLTVV.

This chain uses TRBV5-1 with TRBJ2-5; D is unclear. CDR3 size: 14 residues. CDR1 is SGHRS, CDR2 YFSETQ, per germline. V was pared by 1 base and J by 2 bases, with 9 bases between. In DNA, the CDR3 is TGCGCCAGCAGCTTGTCCGGGCCGCAAGAGACCCAGTACTTC. Amino acids: CASSLSGPQETQYF.

This rearrangement joins TRBV6-1 to TRBJ2-7; 7 nucleotides line up with TRBD2. This CDR3 region has 18 residues. Trimming cost V 0 bases and J 7 bases; bases outside gene matches: 18. Germline V gene sequence: CDR1 MNHNS, CDR2 SASEGT. The CDR3 coding sequence is TGTGCCAGCAGTGAAGCGCTTCGGGGGGTGGGAACTAAGAGGGAGCAGTACTTC. Translating gives CASSEALRGVGTKREQYF.

The genes are TRBV27 and TRBJ2-3; 15 bases fit TRBD2. V gave up 0 bases and J gave up 2 bases; unmatched junction bases: 6. The length of the CDR3 is 19 residues. Germline CDR1 is MNHEY and CDR2 is SMNVEV (reference sequence). CDR3 loop: CASSLSGLAGGPITDTQYF. The CDR3 nucleotides are TGTGCCAGCAGTTTATCCGGACTAGCGGGAGGGCCGATCACAGATACGCAGTATTTT.

This rearrangement joins TRBV12-5 to TRBJ2-7; D possibly corresponds to TRBD2 (8 bases). Trimming removed 6 bases from V and 2 bases from J, with 17 bases in between. Per germline, CDR1 LGHNT and CDR2 FRNRAP. This CDR3 spans 15 amino acids. CDR3 region: CASGKREGATYEQYF. CDR3 nucleotide sequence: TGTGCTAGTGGCAAACGGGAGGGGGCTACCTACGAGCAGTACTTC.

This rearrangement joins TRBV18 to TRBJ2-1; the D is unclear. The V gene's germline CDR1 is KGHSH and CDR2 LQKENI. V was pared by 3 bases and J by 5 bases, with 11 bases between. CDR3 length: 14 residues. Here the CDR3 reads CASSPGQLNNEQFF. CDR3 sequence (DNA): TGTGCCAGCTCACCGGGTCAGCTTAACAATGAGCAGTTCTTC.

This chain joins TRBV19 and TRBJ1-1; TRBD1 aligns across 8 bases. Germline V gene data show CDR1 as LNHDA and CDR2 as SQIVND (reference sequence). The CDR3 has 17 residues. The V segment lost 5 bases and the J segment 4 bases; nucleotides outside the gene matches: 15. The CDR3: CASSPRARQGSGTEAFF. The CDR3 DNA reads TGTGCCAGTAGTCCCAGGGCAAGACAGGGGAGCGGCACTGAAGCTTTCTTT.

V gene TRBV11-1 combines with J gene TRBJ1-1; the D gene is possibly TRBD1 (5 bases). The CDR3 has 16 amino acids. Germline CDR1 reads SGHAT; CDR2 reads FQDESV (reference sequence). V lost 0 bases and J 5 bases, leaving 16 bases between the germline ends. This CDR3 is CASSLARRGGRTEAFF. CDR3 in DNA: TGTGCCAGCAGCTTAGCGCGTAGGGGAGGGAGGACTGAAGCTTTCTTT. Variable domain in full (rest from reference TRBV11-1 and TRBJ1-1): EAEVAQSPRYKITEKSQAVAFWCDPISGHATLYWYRQILGQGPELLVQFQDESVVDDSQLPKDRFSAERLKGVDSTLKIQPAELGDSAMYLCASSLARRGGRTEAFFGQGTRLTVV.

The chain carries TRBV28 and TRBJ2-1, with TRBD2 identical over 13 bases. CDR3 length: 16 amino acids. V was pared by 2 bases and J by 5 bases, with 3 bases of the junction left unmatched. Per germline, CDR1 MDHEN and CDR2 SYDVKM. CDR3 DNA sequence: TGTGCCAGCAGTTTACAAGGACTAGCGGGAGACAATGAGCAGTTCTTC. Residues: CASSLQGLAGDNEQFF.

This chain uses TRBV28 with TRBJ1-5; possible D gene TRBD1, 6 bases. Between the trimmed V and J ends, which lost 5 bases and 3 bases, there was a span of 17 bases. CDR3 length: 16 residues. Germline CDR1 and CDR2: MDHEN and SYDVKM. CDR3 region: CASSTYRDLTNQPQHF. CDR3 DNA sequence: TGTGCCAGCAGTACCTACAGGGATCTAACCAATCAGCCCCAGCATTTT. The full variable domain, with the rest looked up from reference TRBV28 and TRBJ1-5, is DVKVTQSSRYLVKRTGEKVFLECVQDMDHENMFWYRQDPGLGLRLIYFSYDVKMKEKGDIPEGYSVSREKKERFSLILESASTNQTSMYLCASSTYRDLTNQPQHFGDGTRLSIL.

The chain recombines TRBV6-1 with TRBJ2-5; D is uncertain. CDR1 is MNHNS and CDR2 is SASEGT in the germline V gene. The CDR3 sequence is 14 residues long. V shed 7 bases and J shed 5 bases, with 17 bases lying between them. CDR3 loop: CASTPESPRETQYF. For the CDR3, the DNA is TGTGCCAGCACCCCGGAGTCCCCCAGGGAGACCCAGTACTTC.

CDR3 protein: CSASAGDTQYF. DNA of the CDR3: TGCAGTGCTAGCGCGGGAGATACGCAGTATTTT. The chain employs TRBV20-1 and TRBJ2-3; D is possibly TRBD2 (5 bases). Germline loops: CDR1 DFQATT, CDR2 SNEGSKA (reference sequence). V was pared by 3 bases and J by 5 bases, with 6 bases between. CDR3 length: 11 residues.

This clone was observed once. V and J are TRBV5-4 and TRBJ1-2, with D perhaps matching TRBD1 (5 bases). Trimming took 2 bases from V and 8 from J, leaving 22 bases between them. The germline V gene encodes CDR1 SGHNT and CDR2 YYREEE (reference sequence). The length of the CDR3 is 16 residues. CDR3 nucleotides: TGTGCCAGCAGCTTAGACTTGGGTCAGGGACTAGGGGGCTACACCTTC. Its translation: CASSLDLGQGLGGYTF.

V and J are TRBV6-1 and TRBJ2-7; no clear D. CDR1 MNHNS and CDR2 SASEGT come from the germline V gene. Trimming took off 3 bases at V and 2 bases at J, with 23 bases between the two ends. The CDR3 is 18 amino acids. The CDR3 DNA reads TGTGCCAGCAGTGACCTCCTGATGAAGGGCATCACCCCCTACGAGCAGTACTTC. Translation gives CASSDLLMKGITPYEQYF.

The chain has TRBV7-2 and TRBJ1-1, with a possible D match to TRBD1 (6 bases). The V gene's germline CDR1 is SGHTA and CDR2 FQGNSA. The V and J ends lost 5 bases and 5 bases respectively, with 12 bases between them. The CDR3 length is 13 residues. The CDR3 here is CASSITGRTEAFF. CDR3 sequence (DNA): TGTGCCAGCAGCATAACAGGGAGAACTGAAGCTTTCTTT.

This clone appeared a few times. This chain joins TRBV7-9 and TRBJ2-5; 7 bases are a match to TRBD1. The CDR3 is 14 amino acids. Germline trimming cut 2 bases from V and 4 bases from J; bases unmatched to any gene: 4. The germline V gene has CDR1 SEHNR and CDR2 FQNEAQ (reference sequence). CDR3 amino acids: CASSLTNRGETQYF. DNA for the CDR3: TGTGCCAGCAGCTTAACCAACAGGGGAGAGACCCAGTACTTC.

The V and J genes are TRBV7-3 and TRBJ1-2, with a weak D call TRBD1 (5 bases). This CDR3 region has 14 residues. V was clipped by 4 bases and J by 4 bases, with 13 bases between them. The germline CDR1 and CDR2 sequences are SGHTA and FQGTGA. Here the CDR3 reads CASSSASGAYGYTF. Written as DNA, the CDR3 is TGTGCCAGCAGCTCAGCATCCGGGGCCTATGGCTACACCTTC.

A single count supports this clone. The genes are TRBV11-1 and TRBJ2-7, with 7 bases aligning to TRBD2. Germline values: CDR1 SGHAT, CDR2 FQDESV (reference sequence). V was clipped by 6 bases and J by 6 bases; unmatched bases: 5. The CDR3 runs to 12 residues. CDR3 loop: CASSHWTSEQYF. The CDR3 nucleotides read TGTGCCAGCAGTCATTGGACTAGCGAGCAGTACTTC. The full variable domain, with the rest looked up from reference TRBV11-1 and TRBJ2-7, is EAEVAQSPRYKITEKSQAVAFWCDPISGHATLYWYRQILGQGPELLVQFQDESVVDDSQLPKDRFSAERLKGVDSTLKIQPAELGDSAMYLCASSHWTSEQYFGPGTRLTVT.

There are a few counts of this clone. The chain combines TRBV5-1 with TRBJ1-4; a possible D gene is TRBD1 (5 bases). Trimming removed 7 bases from V and 8 bases from J, with 15 bases in between. Germline-derived CDR1 and CDR2 are SGHRS and YFSETQ. The CDR3 totals 13 residues. The CDR3 sequence is CASRPGGSEKLFF. CDR3 DNA sequence: TGCGCCAGCCGCCCGGGGGGAAGCGAAAAACTGTTTTTT.

Comments on this clone: Other nucleotide sequences from this sample produce the same CDR3. This chain joins TRBV2 and TRBJ1-5; 7 bases map to TRBD1. Germline CDR1 and CDR2: SNHLY and FYNNEI. V lost 4 bases, J lost 4 bases, and 4 bases stayed unmatched. The CDR3 sequence is 14 residues long. Written as DNA, the CDR3 is TGTGCCAGCAGTGTTGGCAGGGGGAATCAGCCCCAGCATTTT. Translating gives CASSVGRGNQPQHF.

The chain links TRBV6-6 to TRBJ1-5, with 7 bases identical to TRBD1. CDR1 MNHNY and CDR2 SVGAGI come from the germline V gene (reference sequence). Unmatched junction bases numbered 4, after V lost 6 bases and J lost 2 bases. The CDR3 is 14 residues long. This chain's CDR3 is CASSQTGRNQPQHF. The CDR3 bases are TGTGCCAGCAGCCAGACAGGGCGCAATCAGCCCCAGCATTTT.

The gene calls are TRBV27 and TRBJ2-7; 10 bases fit TRBD1. J was trimmed by 4 bases and V by 5 bases; bases with no gene match: 17. The CDR3 runs to 18 residues. Per germline, CDR1 MNHEY and CDR2 SMNVEV (reference sequence). CDR3 in amino acids: CASSTTPFPGQGSYEQYF. In DNA, the CDR3 is TGTGCCAGCAGTACAACGCCATTTCCGGGACAGGGGAGTTACGAGCAGTACTTC.

CDR3 DNA sequence: TGTGCCAGTAGCGACAGGTACTCGGGTCAGCCCCAGCATTTT. The encoded protein is CASSDRYSGQPQHF. The V call is TRBV19, the J call TRBJ1-5, with D perhaps matching TRBD1 (6 bases). CDR1 LNHDA and CDR2 SQIVND come from the germline V gene (reference sequence). The CDR3 loop spans 14 amino acids. The V end was cut by 6 bases, the J end by 6 bases, with 15 bases between.

The chain combines TRBV5-1 with TRBJ2-7, with 13 bases fitting TRBD2. CDR1 and CDR2 (germline): SGHRS, YFSETQ. The CDR3 has 15 amino acids. The J segment lost 4 bases and the V segment lost 4 bases, leaving 5 bases of the junction unmatched. This chain's CDR3 is CASSRTSGSYYEQYF. CDR3 nucleotide sequence: TGCGCCAGCAGCCGGACTAGCGGGAGTTATTACGAGCAGTACTTC. Filled out from reference TRBV5-1 and TRBJ2-7, the complete variable domain reads KAGVTQTPRYLIKTRGQQVTLSCSPISGHRSVSWYQQTPGQGLQFLFEYFSETQRNKGNFPGRFSGRQFSNSRSEMNVSTLELGDSALYLCASSRTSGSYYEQYFGPGTRLTVT.

The J gene is TRBJ1-6, the V gene TRBV6-1; no definite D call. The CDR3 is made up of 13 amino acids. Germline V gene data show CDR1 as MNHNS and CDR2 as SASEGT. V lost 1 base to trimming and J lost 14 bases, with 12 bases between them. The CDR3 coding sequence is TGTGCCAGCAGTGAAGGGATGGGGATATCCCTCCACTTT. Amino acid sequence: CASSEGMGISLHF.

This clone was counted only a few times. The V gene is TRBV5-5, the J gene TRBJ1-1, with D unclear. V lost 0 bases and J lost 1, with 13 bases in between. Germline V gene sequence: CDR1 SGHKS, CDR2 YYEKEE (reference sequence). There are 16 residues in the CDR3. The DNA for the CDR3 is TGTGCCAGCAGCTTGGCATATGCGGATAGGAACACTGAAGCTTTCTTT. It yields the protein CASSLAYADRNTEAFF.